This T cell receptor (beta chain) comes out of a study of blood T cell repertoires in COVID-19. Study summary: Donors in the United States, Italy and Spain gave samples during acute or convalescent COVID-19. Sources were T cells, B-cell-depleted T cells, or PBMCs; the material itself was cDNA or gDNA.

Original handling: The assay estimated nucleated cells by amplifying reference gene primers. Some clones are missing from TCRdb's copy, which holds only in-frame ones; the method was immunoSEQ multiplex PCR. V and J calls plus clone size are reproduced from that table; the DNA served to infer D and trimming. The data contain fewer than 200,000 clones, 84% of them singletons. This clone has more than one count but fewer than ten. V gave up 4 bases and J gave up 5 bases; unmatched junction bases: 5. The CDR3 is made up of 12 amino acids. CDR1 is SQVTM and CDR2 is ANQGSEA in the germline V gene. This sequence joins TRBV29-1 and TRBJ2-7; 7 nucleotides align to TRBD1. Sequenced: PBMCs or T cells enriched from blood (not recorded which). The receptor's source is a man aged 50-60 years who had recovered from COVID-19. The CDR3 protein is CSVGTGGNEQYF. The CDR3 DNA follows: TGCAGCGTTGGGACAGGCGGTAACGAGCAGTACTTC.